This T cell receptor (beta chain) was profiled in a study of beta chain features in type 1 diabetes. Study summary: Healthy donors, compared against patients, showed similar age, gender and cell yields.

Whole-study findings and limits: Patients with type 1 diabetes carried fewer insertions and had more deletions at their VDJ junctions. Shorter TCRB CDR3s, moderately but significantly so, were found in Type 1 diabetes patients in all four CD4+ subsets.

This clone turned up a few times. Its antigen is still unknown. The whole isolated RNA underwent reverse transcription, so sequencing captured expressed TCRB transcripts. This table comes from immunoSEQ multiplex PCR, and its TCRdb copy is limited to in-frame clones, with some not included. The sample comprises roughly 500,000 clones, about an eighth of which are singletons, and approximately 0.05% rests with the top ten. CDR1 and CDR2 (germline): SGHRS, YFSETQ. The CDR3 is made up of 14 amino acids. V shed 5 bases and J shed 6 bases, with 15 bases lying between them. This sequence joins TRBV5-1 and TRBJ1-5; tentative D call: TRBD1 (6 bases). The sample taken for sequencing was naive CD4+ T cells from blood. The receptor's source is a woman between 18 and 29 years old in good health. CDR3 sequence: CASRASGDGQPQHF. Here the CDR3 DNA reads TGCGCCAGCAGGGCCTCAGGGGACGGTCAGCCCCAGCATTTT.